This T cell receptor beta chain is from a study of CD8 T cells in acute hepatitis C reinfection. For the study at large: CD8+ T cells recognizing the HCV NS3-1073 epitope were profiled acutely and after viral clearance.

Documented time point: naive CD8 control sorted from an acute-time-point sample. Points from the study as a whole: No group differed significantly in the high NS3-1073 repertoire diversity. All groups preferentially used TRBV04 and TRBV06, which was not due to overrepresentation in the naive pool. Follow-up repertoires were missing for chronically infected subjects.

A remark on this clone: The antigen is undetermined.

This CDR3 is built from 17 residues. Germline V gene sequence: CDR1 SGHTA, CDR2 FQGNSA. J lost 6 bases, V lost 1 base, and 11 bases had no gene match. Sequencing used immunoSEQ multiplex PCR; TCRdb keeps in-frame clones, though not all of them. This repertoire shows 30,000 to 40,000 clones, 80% to 90% found once; its top ten account for roughly 0.48%. This sequence joins TRBV7-2 and TRBJ2-3; 9 bases agree with TRBD2. The sequence came from a man aged 30 to 39 with chronic hepatitis C. Sequencing used naive CD8+ T cells from PBMCs. CDR3 region: CASSLVGGSGRTDTQYF. The DNA of the CDR3 is TGTGCCAGCAGCTTAGTGGGGGGTAGCGGGAGAACCGATACGCAGTATTTT.